This TCR beta chain comes out of a study of CD8 T cells in ankylosing spondylitis. The length of the CDR3 is 15 residues. Trimming cost V 4 bases and J 1 base, with 10 bases left between them. In germline, CDR1 is MNHEY, CDR2 SVGAGI. For this clonotype: Its antigen is still unknown.

Using its own MiXCR run on the 5' RACE reads, TCRdb lists one record per CDR3 protein. The sample contains around 540,000 distinct CDR3 sequences, about 12% of which appear only once. General study results and limits: What seemed typical of ankylosing spondylitis blood was a TCR beta motif built from 8 or 9 highly homologous variants.

The chain carries TRBV6-5 and TRBJ2-2; D remains ambiguous. Sequenced: blood, either unsorted or a sorted T cell fraction (not recorded which). The sequence was collected from a male donor with ankylosing spondylitis. In DNA, the CDR3 is TGTGCCAGCAGTTGGTCAAGCCAGAACACCGGGGAGCTGTTTTTT. It encodes CASSWSSQNTGELFF.